Sequencing of this T cell receptor beta chain was carried out in a study of OX40 agonist ivuxolimab in advanced cancers. About the research overall: Patients with prior anti-PD-1, anti-PD-L1 or anti-CTLA-4 therapy were eligible; 40% had some. The study's findings and limits: Expansion of clones was among the lowest in partial responders at 0.1-3.0 mg/kg. Clonal expansion was seen in CD4+ and CD8+ blood T cells by week 6 at 0.1 to 3.0 mg/kg.

This clone was counted a single time. Antigen specificity is unknown. The method was immunoSEQ multiplex PCR; TCRdb's version includes in-frame clones alone and lacks a portion of them. The table lists over 30,000 clones, 75% to 90% of them singletons. The sampling schedule covered blood at baseline, cycle 4 day 1, and cycle 7 day 1. V lost 5 bases and J lost 5; bases outside the gene matches: 11. CDR3 length: 16 amino acids. CDR1 and CDR2 (germline): SGHAT, FQNNGV. This TCR was recovered from an adult with an advanced solid tumor such as melanoma, head and neck, liver or kidney cancer. The chain employs TRBV11-2 and TRBJ1-2; 10 nucleotides align to TRBD1. This sample comprised CD4+ or CD8+ T cells sorted from blood, obtained in a trial of the OX40 agonist ivuxolimab. The CDR3 DNA reads TGTGCCAGCAGCCCCTACTACCGGGACAGGGGATATGGCTACACCTTC. Amino acids: CASSPYYRDRGYGYTF.